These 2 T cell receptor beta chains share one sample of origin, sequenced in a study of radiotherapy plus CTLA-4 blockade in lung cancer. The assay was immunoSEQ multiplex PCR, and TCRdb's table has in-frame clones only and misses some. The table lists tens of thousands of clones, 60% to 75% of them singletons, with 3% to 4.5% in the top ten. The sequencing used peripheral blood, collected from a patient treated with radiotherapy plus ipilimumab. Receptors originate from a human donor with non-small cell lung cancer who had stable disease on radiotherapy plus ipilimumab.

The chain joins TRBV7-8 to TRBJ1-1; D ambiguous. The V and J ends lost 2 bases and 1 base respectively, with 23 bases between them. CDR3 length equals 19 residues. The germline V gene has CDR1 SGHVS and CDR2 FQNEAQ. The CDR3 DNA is TGTGCCAGCAGCTTACTTCTTGGATTTATCCGGCAGAGGAACACTGAAGCTTTCTTT. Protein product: CASSLLLGFIRQRNTEAFF.

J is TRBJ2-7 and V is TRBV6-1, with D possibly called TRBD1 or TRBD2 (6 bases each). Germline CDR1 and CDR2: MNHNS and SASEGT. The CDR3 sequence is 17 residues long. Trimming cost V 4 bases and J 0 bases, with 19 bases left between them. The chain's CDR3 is CASSVGQGGYSSYEQYF. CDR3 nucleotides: TGTGCCAGCAGTGTCGGACAAGGGGGGTATAGCTCCTACGAGCAGTACTTC.